The 6 T cell receptor beta chains below were found in one sample sequenced in a study of T-cell reconstitution after alpha-beta-depleted transplantation in children. The library targeted TCRbeta and was prepared with unique molecular identifiers. TCRdb recomputed calls from the PCR reads with MiXCR, one row per CDR3 protein. The sample carries 580,000 or so distinct CDR3 sequences, roughly 23% recorded once. The source material was PBMCs, mostly from graft donor cells, sampled 360 days after TCRalphabeta/CD19-depleted stem cell transplant. The receptors were sampled from a boy less than two years old who had a stem cell transplant for acute myeloid leukemia, so the T cells may come from the graft donor.

This clonotype was detected ten times or more. The chain employs TRBV20-1 and TRBJ2-1; D call uncertain. Trimming removed 3 bases from V and 7 bases from J, with 10 bases in between. This CDR3 has 12 residues. The germline CDR1 and CDR2 sequences are DFQATT and SNEGSKA (reference sequence). The CDR3 is CSASLSGNEQFF. CDR3 sequence (DNA): TGCAGTGCTAGTCTTTCAGGTAATGAGCAGTTCTTC.

This clonotype was recorded a few times. This chain connects TRBV5-5 to TRBJ2-4; 7 bases line up with TRBD1. Germline V gene lookup returns CDR1 SGHKS and CDR2 YYEKEE (reference sequence). V shed 4 bases and J 3 bases; nucleotides not matched to a gene: 7. The CDR3 is 15 residues long. CDR3 loop: CASSATTGVKNIQYF. In DNA form, the CDR3 reads TGTGCCAGCAGCGCCACCACAGGGGTCAAAAACATTCAGTACTTC.

The chain has TRBV10-3 and TRBJ2-3, with TRBD2 as a possible D gene (5 bases). Per the germline V gene, CDR1 is ENHRY and CDR2 is SYGVKD. Trimming stripped 0 bases from V and 2 bases from J, with 18 bases between. The CDR3 spans 18 residues. The DNA for the CDR3 is TGTGCCATCAGTGAGTCGATTCTTAAGGGAGCCTCCACAGATACGCAGTATTTT. Amino acid sequence: CAISESILKGASTDTQYF.

The V gene is TRBV27, the J gene TRBJ2-1; D not resolved. The CDR3 has 18 amino acids. V dropped 1 base and J dropped 0 bases, with 16 bases sitting between them. The germline gives CDR1 MNHEY, CDR2 SMNVEV (reference sequence). The CDR3 loop reads CASSLFVEQRSSYNEQFF. DNA of the CDR3: TGTGCCAGCAGTTTATTCGTTGAACAGAGGAGCTCCTACAATGAGCAGTTCTTC.

This clonotype was counted many times. The V and J genes are TRBV7-2 and TRBJ1-2, with D perhaps TRBD1 (5 bases). Germline V gene data show CDR1 as SGHTA and CDR2 as FQGNSA. The V end lost 6 bases, the J end lost 4 bases, and 9 bases lay between the germline ends. The CDR3 consists of 12 residues. This CDR3 is CASRGTVYGYTF. CDR3 coding DNA: TGTGCCAGCAGGGGGACCGTCTATGGCTACACCTTC.

This clonotype has more than one count but fewer than ten. At one end the junction does not follow the germline gene, possibly because of a read error. V gene TRBV6-5 combines with J gene TRBJ1-3; D perhaps matches TRBD1 (5 bases). This CDR3 is 12 amino acids long. Germline values: CDR1 MNHEY, CDR2 SVGAGI. The CDR3 DNA follows: TGTGCCAGCGCGAAGGGGCGAAAGACCATATATTTT. It specifies CASAKGRKTIYF.